These T cell receptor beta chains were read from a single sample in a study of CD8 T cells in Susac syndrome. TCRdb re-called the immunoSEQ multiplex PCR reads through MiXCR, storing one row per CDR3 protein. The sample carries 140,000 to 150,000 distinct CDR3 sequences, about 95% recorded once. Sequenced: CD4+ T cells from PBMCs. Receptors originate from a human donor with multiple sclerosis. Both conserved end residues are part of each CDR3. D genes are given only for firm matches.

V,D,J,CDR3,DNA
TRBV24-1,TRBD2,TRBJ2-5,CATSGPGLADQETQYF,TGTGCCACCAGTGGACCGGGACTAGCAGATCAAGAGACCCAGTACTTC
TRBV5-1,TRBD1,TRBJ2-2,CASSKTGGNTGELFF,TGCGCCAGCAGCAAGACAGGGGGCAACACCGGGGAGCTGTTTTTT
TRBV9,TRBD1,TRBJ2-5,CASSRRQGAKETQYF,TGTGCCAGCAGCCGGAGACAGGGGGCTAAGGAGACCCAGTACTTC
TRBV6-6,NA,TRBJ1-1,CASSRGTYTEAFF,TGTGCCAGCAGCCGCGGGACCTACACTGAAGCTTTCTTT
TRBV9,TRBD1,TRBJ2-3,CASSVEGSRQGTDTQYF,TGTGCCAGCAGCGTAGAAGGCTCGAGACAGGGAACAGATACGCAGTATTTT
TRBV4-3,NA,TRBJ2-4,CASSQDGLGVNIQYF,TGCGCCAGCAGCCAAGATGGGCTGGGGGTTAACATTCAGTACTTC
TRBV7-8,NA,TRBJ1-2,CASSLSGGQGYTF,TGTGCCAGCAGTCTAAGCGGGGGTCAGGGCTACACCTTC
TRBV20-1,TRBD1,TRBJ1-5,CSARSLKGANNQPQHF,TGCAGTGCTAGATCTCTTAAGGGGGCGAACAATCAGCCCCAGCATTTT
TRBV29-1,TRBD1,TRBJ2-2,CSARTGDGELFF,TGCAGCGCCCGGACAGGGGACGGGGAGCTGTTTTTT
TRBV13,NA,TRBJ1-2,CASSAHQGSYGYTF,TGTGCCAGCAGCGCTCACCAGGGGAGCTATGGCTACACCTTC
TRBV20-1,NA,TRBJ2-3,CSARMVSGMGTDTQYF,TGCAGTGCTAGAATGGTGTCAGGGATGGGCACAGATACGCAGTATTTT
TRBV20-1,NA,TRBJ2-7,CSARTGRGVYEQYF,TGCAGTGCCCGAACAGGGAGAGGGGTCTACGAGCAGTACTTC
TRBV20-1,NA,TRBJ2-7,CSARDLLGGPSEDEQYF,TGCAGTGCTAGAGATCTCCTTGGGGGCCCTTCGGAGGACGAGCAGTACTTC
TRBV29-1,TRBD1,TRBJ2-5,CSVIQGVQETQYF,TGCAGCGTAATACAGGGGGTCCAAGAGACCCAGTACTTC
TRBV5-1,NA,TRBJ2-2,CASSLGPGRAGELFF,TGCGCCAGCAGCTTGGGTCCCGGGCGTGCCGGGGAGCTGTTTTTT